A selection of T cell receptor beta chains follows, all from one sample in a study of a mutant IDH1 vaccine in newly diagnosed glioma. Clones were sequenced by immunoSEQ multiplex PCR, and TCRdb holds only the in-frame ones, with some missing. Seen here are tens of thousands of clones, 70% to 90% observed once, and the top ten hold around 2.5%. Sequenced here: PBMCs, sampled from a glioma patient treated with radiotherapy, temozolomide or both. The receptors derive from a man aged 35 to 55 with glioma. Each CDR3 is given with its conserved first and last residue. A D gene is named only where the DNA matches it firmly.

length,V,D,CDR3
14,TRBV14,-,CASSQGGSAYEQYF
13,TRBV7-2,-,CASSLDAGTEAFF
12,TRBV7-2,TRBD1,CASSWDRHEQYF
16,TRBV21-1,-,CASPSPGAANYYEQYF
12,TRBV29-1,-,CILPGGRYEQYF
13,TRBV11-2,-,CASSLAGSEKLFF
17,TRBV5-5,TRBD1,CASSHTGGASSGNTIYF
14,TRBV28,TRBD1,CASSLLDRVAEAFF
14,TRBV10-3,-,CAISGGGGSETQYF
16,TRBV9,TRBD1,CASSGSDRGSFDEQYF
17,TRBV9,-,CASSAPGQSSSGNTIYF
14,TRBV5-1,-,CASSFERATKEQYF
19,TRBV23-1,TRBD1,CASSQFPLFDRGFEETQYF
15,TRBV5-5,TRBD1,CASSTTGALFAEQYF
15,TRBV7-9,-,CASSPDGAALKGYTF
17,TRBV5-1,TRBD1,CASSLANLRTGESIQYF
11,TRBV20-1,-,CSASGTGELFF
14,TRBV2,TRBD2,CASNPQGLEGIQYF
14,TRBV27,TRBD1,CASSLWDRGYGYTF
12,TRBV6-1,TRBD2,CASKEREVEQFF
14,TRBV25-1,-,CASSEFAGNYGYTF
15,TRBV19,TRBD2,CASSTRTSGMETQYF
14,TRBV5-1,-,CASSLDPGNNEQFF
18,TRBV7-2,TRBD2,CASSRQGLAGVVTGELFF
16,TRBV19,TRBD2,CASSIQRTSGAYEQYF
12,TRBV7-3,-,CASKGAGDTQYF
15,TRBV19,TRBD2,CASSIRGGRSYEQYF